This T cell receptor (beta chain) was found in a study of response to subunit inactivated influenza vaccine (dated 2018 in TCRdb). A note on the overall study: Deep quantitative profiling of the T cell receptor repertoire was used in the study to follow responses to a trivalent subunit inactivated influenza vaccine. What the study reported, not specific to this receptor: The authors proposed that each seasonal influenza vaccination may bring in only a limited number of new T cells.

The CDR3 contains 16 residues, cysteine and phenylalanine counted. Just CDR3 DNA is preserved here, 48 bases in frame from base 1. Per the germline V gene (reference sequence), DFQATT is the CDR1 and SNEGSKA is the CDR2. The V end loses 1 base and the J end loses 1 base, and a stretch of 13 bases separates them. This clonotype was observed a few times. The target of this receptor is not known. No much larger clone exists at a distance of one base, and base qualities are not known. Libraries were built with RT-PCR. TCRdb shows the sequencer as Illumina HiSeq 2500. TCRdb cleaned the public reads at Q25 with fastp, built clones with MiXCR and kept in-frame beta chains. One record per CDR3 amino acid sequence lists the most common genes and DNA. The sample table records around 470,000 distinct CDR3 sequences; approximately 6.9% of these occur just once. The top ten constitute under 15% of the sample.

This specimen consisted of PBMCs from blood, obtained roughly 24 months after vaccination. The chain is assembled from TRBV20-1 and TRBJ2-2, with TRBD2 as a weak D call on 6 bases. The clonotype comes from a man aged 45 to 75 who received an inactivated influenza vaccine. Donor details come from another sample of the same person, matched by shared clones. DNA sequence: TGCAGTGCTAGAGGATTCGCGGGAAGGAACACCGGGGAGCTGTTTTTT. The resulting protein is CSARGFAGRNTGELFF.